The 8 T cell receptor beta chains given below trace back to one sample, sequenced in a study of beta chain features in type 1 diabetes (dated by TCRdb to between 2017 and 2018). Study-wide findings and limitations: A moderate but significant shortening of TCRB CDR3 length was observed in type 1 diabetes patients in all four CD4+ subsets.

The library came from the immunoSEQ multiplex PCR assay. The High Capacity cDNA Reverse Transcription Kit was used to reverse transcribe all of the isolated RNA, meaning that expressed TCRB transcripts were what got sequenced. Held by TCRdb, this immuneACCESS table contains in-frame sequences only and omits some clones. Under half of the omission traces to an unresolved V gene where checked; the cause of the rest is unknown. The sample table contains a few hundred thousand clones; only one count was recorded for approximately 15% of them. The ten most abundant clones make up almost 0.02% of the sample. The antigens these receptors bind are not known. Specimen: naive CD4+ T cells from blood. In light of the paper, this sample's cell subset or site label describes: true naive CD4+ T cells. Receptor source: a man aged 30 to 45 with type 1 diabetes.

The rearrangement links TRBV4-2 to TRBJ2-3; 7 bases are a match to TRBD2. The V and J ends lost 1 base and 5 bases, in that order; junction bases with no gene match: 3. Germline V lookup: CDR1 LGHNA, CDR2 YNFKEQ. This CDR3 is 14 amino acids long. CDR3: CASSQGEGRDTQYF. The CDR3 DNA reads TGTGCCAGCAGCCAAGGGGAGGGCCGAGATACGCAGTATTTT.

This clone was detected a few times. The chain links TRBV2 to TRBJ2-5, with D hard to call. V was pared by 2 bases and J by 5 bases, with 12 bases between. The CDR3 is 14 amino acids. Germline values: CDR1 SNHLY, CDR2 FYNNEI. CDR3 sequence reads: CASSENPGSETQYF. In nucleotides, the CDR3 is TGTGCCAGCAGTGAAAACCCAGGATCGGAGACCCAGTACTTC. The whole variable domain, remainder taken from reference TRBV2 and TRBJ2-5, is EPEVTQTPSHQVTQMGQEVILRCVPISNHLYFYWYRQILGQKVEFLVSFYNNEISEKSEIFDDQFSVERPDGSNFTLKIRSTKLEDSAMYFCASSENPGSETQYFGPGTRLLVL.

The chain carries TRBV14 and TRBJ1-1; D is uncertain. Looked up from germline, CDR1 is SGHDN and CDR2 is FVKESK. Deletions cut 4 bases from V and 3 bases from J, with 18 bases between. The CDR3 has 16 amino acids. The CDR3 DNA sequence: TGTGCCAGCAGCCCTACCTTGCCTGGGAGGCACACTGAAGCTTTCTTT. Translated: CASSPTLPGRHTEAFF.

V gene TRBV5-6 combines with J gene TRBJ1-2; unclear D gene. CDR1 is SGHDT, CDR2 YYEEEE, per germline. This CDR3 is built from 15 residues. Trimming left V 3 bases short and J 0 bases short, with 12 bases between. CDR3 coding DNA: TGTGCCAGCAGCTCCTCCGGCAGCGCTAACTATGGCTACACCTTC. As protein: CASSSSGSANYGYTF. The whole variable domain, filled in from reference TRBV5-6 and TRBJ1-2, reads DAGVTQSPTHLIKTRGQQVTLRCSPKSGHDTVSWYQQALGQGPQFIFQYYEEEERQRGNFPDRFSGHQFPNYSSELNVNALLLGDSALYLCASSSSGSANYGYTFGSGTRLTVV.

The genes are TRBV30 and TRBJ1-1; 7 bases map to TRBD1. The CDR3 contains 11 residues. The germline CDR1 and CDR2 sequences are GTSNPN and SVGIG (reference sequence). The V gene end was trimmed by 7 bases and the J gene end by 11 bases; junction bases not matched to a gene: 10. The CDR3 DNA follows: TGTGCCTACGGGACAGCCCTGAGGGCTTTCTTT. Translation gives CAYGTALRAFF.

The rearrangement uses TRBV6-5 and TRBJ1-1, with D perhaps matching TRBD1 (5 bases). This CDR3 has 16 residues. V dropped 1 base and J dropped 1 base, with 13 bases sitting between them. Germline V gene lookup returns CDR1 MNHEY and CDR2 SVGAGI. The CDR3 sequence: CASSYLAGKTNTEAFF. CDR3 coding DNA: TGTGCCAGCAGTTACTTAGCAGGGAAGACGAACACTGAAGCTTTCTTT.

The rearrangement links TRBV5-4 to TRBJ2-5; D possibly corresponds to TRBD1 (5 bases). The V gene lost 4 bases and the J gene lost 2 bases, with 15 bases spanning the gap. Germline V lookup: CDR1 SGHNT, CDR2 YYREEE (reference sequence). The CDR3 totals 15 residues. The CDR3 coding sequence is TGTGCCAGCAGCCGAGACAGAGAACTACAAGAGACCCAGTACTTC. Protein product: CASSRDRELQETQYF.

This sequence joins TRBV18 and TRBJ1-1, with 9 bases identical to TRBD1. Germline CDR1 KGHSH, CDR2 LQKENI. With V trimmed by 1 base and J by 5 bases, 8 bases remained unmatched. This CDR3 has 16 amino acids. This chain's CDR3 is CASSPLSLTGGTEAFF. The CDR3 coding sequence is TGTGCCAGCTCACCACTATCTTTGACAGGGGGAACTGAAGCTTTCTTT.